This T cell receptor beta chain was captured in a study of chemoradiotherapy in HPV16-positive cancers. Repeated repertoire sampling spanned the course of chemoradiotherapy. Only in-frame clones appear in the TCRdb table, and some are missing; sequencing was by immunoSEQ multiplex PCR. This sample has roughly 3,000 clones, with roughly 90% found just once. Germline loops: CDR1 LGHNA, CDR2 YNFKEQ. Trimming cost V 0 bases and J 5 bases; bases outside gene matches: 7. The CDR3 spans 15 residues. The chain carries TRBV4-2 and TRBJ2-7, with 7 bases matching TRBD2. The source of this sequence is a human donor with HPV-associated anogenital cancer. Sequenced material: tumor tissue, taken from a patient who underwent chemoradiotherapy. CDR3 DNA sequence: TGTGCCAGCAGCCAAGAGGGCCGGGGGGAGGACGAGCAGTACTTC. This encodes CASSQEGRGEDEQYF.